This entry concerns a single TCR beta chain. Its target is unknown. With autoimmune disease history or systemic immunosuppression, patients were excluded. The V and J ends lost 0 bases and 8 bases, in that order; junction bases with no gene match: 2. CDR3 size: 14 residues. The germline gives CDR1 SGHRS, CDR2 YFSETQ. Assay: immunoSEQ multiplex PCR; the TCRdb copy retains only in-frame clones and omits some. Counted here are approximately 91,000 clones, more than 70% occurring once; the ten biggest clones make up roughly 4%. This entry comes from a study of OX40 agonist ivuxolimab in advanced cancers. Study-level points and caveats: The authors also found low normalized T-cell clonal expansion in some nonresponders. Clonal expansion in partial responders at 0.1-3.0 mg/kg ranked among the lowest. CD8+ T cells (on average) carried more expanded clones than CD4+ T cells.

The TCR was taken from an adult with an advanced solid tumor such as melanoma, head and neck, liver or kidney cancer. This specimen was CD4+ or CD8+ T cells sorted from blood, taken in a trial of the OX40 agonist ivuxolimab. The V and J genes are TRBV5-1 and TRBJ2-1; TRBD2 aligns across 10 bases. The CDR3 reads CASSLGTSGYEQFF. The CDR3 bases are TGCGCCAGCAGCTTGGGGACTAGCGGTTATGAGCAGTTCTTC. The full variable domain, rest sourced from reference TRBV5-1 and TRBJ2-1, is KAGVTQTPRYLIKTRGQQVTLSCSPISGHRSVSWYQQTPGQGLQFLFEYFSETQRNKGNFPGRFSGRQFSNSRSEMNVSTLELGDSALYLCASSLGTSGYEQFFGPGTRLTVL.